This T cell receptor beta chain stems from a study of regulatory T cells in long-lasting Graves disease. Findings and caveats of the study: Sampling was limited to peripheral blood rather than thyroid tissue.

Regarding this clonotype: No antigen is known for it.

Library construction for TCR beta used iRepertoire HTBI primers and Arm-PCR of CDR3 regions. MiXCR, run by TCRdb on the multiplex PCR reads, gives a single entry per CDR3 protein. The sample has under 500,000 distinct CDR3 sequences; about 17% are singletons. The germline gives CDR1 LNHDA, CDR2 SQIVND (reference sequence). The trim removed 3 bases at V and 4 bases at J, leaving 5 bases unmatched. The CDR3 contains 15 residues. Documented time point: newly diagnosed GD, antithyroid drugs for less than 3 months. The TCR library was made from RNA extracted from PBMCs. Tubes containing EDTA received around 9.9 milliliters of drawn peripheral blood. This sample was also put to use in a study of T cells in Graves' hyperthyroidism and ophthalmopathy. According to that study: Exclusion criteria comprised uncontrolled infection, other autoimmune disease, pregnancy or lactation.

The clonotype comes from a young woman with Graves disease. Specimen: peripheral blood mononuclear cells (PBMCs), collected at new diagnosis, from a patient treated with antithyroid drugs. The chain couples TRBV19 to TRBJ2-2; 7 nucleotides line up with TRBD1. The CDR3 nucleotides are TGTGCCAGTAGTATCTACAGGGGTTCCACCGGGGAGCTGTTTTTT. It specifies CASSIYRGSTGELFF.